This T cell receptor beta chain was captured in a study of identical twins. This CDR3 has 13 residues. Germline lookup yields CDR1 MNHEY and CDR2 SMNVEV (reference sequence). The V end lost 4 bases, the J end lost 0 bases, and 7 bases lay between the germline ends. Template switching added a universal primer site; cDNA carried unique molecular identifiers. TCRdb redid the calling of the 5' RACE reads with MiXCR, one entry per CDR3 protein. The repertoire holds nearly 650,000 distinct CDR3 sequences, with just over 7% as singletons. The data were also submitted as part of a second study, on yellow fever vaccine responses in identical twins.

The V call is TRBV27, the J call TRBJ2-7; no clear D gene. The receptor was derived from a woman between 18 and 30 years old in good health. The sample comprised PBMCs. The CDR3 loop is CASSSRPSYEQYF. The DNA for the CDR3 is TGTGCCAGCAGTTCAAGACCCTCCTACGAGCAGTACTTC.